One and the same sample provided the 13 T cell receptor beta chains below, sequenced in a study of T cell responses to AZD1222 COVID-19 vaccine (dated by TCRdb to the early 2020s). Libraries were made using the immunoSEQ multiplex PCR assay. TCRdb holds this immuneACCESS table with in-frame rearrangements only. Some clones are missing; in checked studies, unresolved V genes explain under half, and the rest has no known cause. The sample data list more than 100,000 clones, and 70% to 90% of these were observed just once. In total, the top ten clones hold roughly 8.9% of the sample. The intended sense of this specimen's time point label: baseline before first vaccination. The material was peripheral blood, obtained on day 0 of AZD1222 vaccination. These receptors were collected from an adult in good health.

The CDR3 DNA reads as TGTGCCATCAGAGGGAAGGGGCCATCCGGCTACACCTTC. It encodes CAIRGKGPSGYTF. This chain links TRBV12-3 or TRBV12-4 with TRBJ1-2; a weak D match, TRBD1 (5 bases). This CDR3 is built from 13 residues. V shed 10 bases and J shed 8 bases, with 20 bases lying between them.

V and J are TRBV28 and TRBJ2-7; D ambiguous. Germline V lookup: CDR1 MDHEN, CDR2 SYDVKM. Trimming took off 6 bases at V and 2 bases at J, with 14 bases between the two ends. This CDR3 contains 14 residues. The CDR3 DNA follows: TGTGCCAGCAGAATGGTCCTCTTCCCCTACGAGCAGTACTTC. Its protein is CASRMVLFPYEQYF. The entire variable domain, with the rest obtained from reference TRBV28 and TRBJ2-7, is as follows: DVKVTQSSRYLVKRTGEKVFLECVQDMDHENMFWYRQDPGLGLRLIYFSYDVKMKEKGDIPEGYSVSREKKERFSLILESASTNQTSMYLCASRMVLFPYEQYFGPGTRLTVT.

The chain is built from TRBV19 and TRBJ1-1; D possibly corresponds to TRBD1 (5 bases). V was shortened by 6 bases and J by 10 bases, with 18 bases between the two germline ends. CDR3 length: 13 residues. In germline, CDR1 is LNHDA, CDR2 SQIVND (reference sequence). The CDR3 loop is CASSPLGEFRAFF. Written as DNA, the CDR3 is TGTGCCAGTAGCCCTTTGGGGGAATTTAGAGCTTTCTTT.

The V gene is TRBV24-1, the J gene TRBJ2-1; 9 bases fit TRBD1. CDR1 is KGHDR, CDR2 SFDVKD, per germline. The CDR3 loop spans 13 amino acids. V was pared by 5 bases and J by 9 bases, with 4 bases of the junction left unmatched. The CDR3 loop reads CATSGGQGREQFF. CDR3 DNA sequence: TGTGCCACCAGTGGGGGACAGGGCCGTGAGCAGTTCTTC.

The rearrangement links TRBV9 to TRBJ1-5; D gene unclear. CDR3 length equals 15 residues. Trimming removed 6 bases at V and 3 bases at J, with 16 bases between. Germline-derived CDR1 and CDR2 are SGDLS and YYNGEE. The CDR3 DNA sequence: TGTGCCAGCAATGGGCCGAGGGCAACCAATCAGCCCCAGCATTTT. This translates into CASNGPRATNQPQHF.

The chain couples TRBV27 to TRBJ2-1; no clear D. Germline V lookup: CDR1 MNHEY, CDR2 SMNVEV (reference sequence). The V end was cut by 1 base, the J end by 0 bases, with 16 bases between. The CDR3 has 18 residues. The CDR3 coding sequence is TGTGCCAGCAGTTTATACGGCCTGGGTGGTAGCTCCTACAATGAGCAGTTCTTC. The encoded protein is CASSLYGLGGSSYNEQFF.

In its sample, this clone was seen once. The chain employs TRBV12-5 and TRBJ2-7; possible D gene TRBD1, 6 bases. The CDR3 is 14 residues long. The germline V gene encodes CDR1 LGHNT and CDR2 FRNRAP. Trimming took off 5 bases at V and 1 base at J, with 12 bases between the two ends. DNA for the CDR3: TGTGCTAGTGGTCAGGACAGTTATTCCTACGAGCAGTACTTC. Its translation: CASGQDSYSYEQYF.

This chain connects TRBV5-1 to TRBJ1-5; D is ambiguous. With 6 bases removed from V and 5 bases from J, the gap between germline ends came to 6 bases. The germline gives CDR1 SGHRS, CDR2 YFSETQ. The CDR3 is 11 residues long. In DNA, the CDR3 is TGCGCCAGCACCAAGGATCAGCCCCAGCATTTT. Protein product: CASTKDQPQHF. Filled out from reference TRBV5-1 and TRBJ1-5, the complete variable domain reads KAGVTQTPRYLIKTRGQQVTLSCSPISGHRSVSWYQQTPGQGLQFLFEYFSETQRNKGNFPGRFSGRQFSNSRSEMNVSTLELGDSALYLCASTKDQPQHFGDGTRLSIL.

The V call is TRBV5-6, the J call TRBJ2-5; D not certain. In germline, CDR1 is SGHDT, CDR2 YYEEEE. Trimming shortened V by 4 bases and J by 6 bases, and 13 bases separated the two germline ends. There are 13 residues in the CDR3. The CDR3 here is CASSPDGRKTQYF. CDR3 bases: TGTGCCAGCAGCCCGGACGGTCGGAAGACCCAGTACTTC. The full variable domain, completed using reference TRBV5-6 and TRBJ2-5, is DAGVTQSPTHLIKTRGQQVTLRCSPKSGHDTVSWYQQALGQGPQFIFQYYEEEERQRGNFPDRFSGHQFPNYSSELNVNALLLGDSALYLCASSPDGRKTQYFGPGTRLLVL.

This clone was found once. The chain has TRBV9 and TRBJ2-7, with D perhaps matching TRBD2 (5 bases). The V end lost 6 bases, the J end lost 3 bases, and 13 bases lay between the germline ends. Germline V gene sequence: CDR1 SGDLS, CDR2 YYNGEE. The CDR3 length is 13 residues. CDR3 in DNA: TGTGCCAGCAACAAAGTAGGAGGCTACGAGCAGTACTTC. This sequence encodes CASNKVGGYEQYF.

Comments on this clone: An end of the junction differs from the germline gene, which may be a read error. The rearrangement joins TRBV6-1 to TRBJ1-5, with D unresolved. Germline V lookup: CDR1 MNHNS, CDR2 SASEGT. This CDR3 region has 14 residues. The CDR3 protein is CASIENSAYQPQHF. In nucleotides, the CDR3 is TGTGCCAGCATTGAAAACTCCGCATACCAGCCCCAGCATTTT.

The chain employs TRBV29-1 and TRBJ1-1; D remains ambiguous. This CDR3 is built from 13 residues. Germline lookup yields CDR1 SQVTM and CDR2 ANQGSEA. Trimming left V 1 base short and J 1 base short, with 7 bases between. The CDR3, as DNA: TGCAGCGTTGAAGGGTCTCAGAACACTGAAGCTTTCTTT. Protein: CSVEGSQNTEAFF.

This sequence joins TRBV5-1 and TRBJ1-4; D unresolved. Germline CDR1 is SGHRS and CDR2 is YFSETQ. This CDR3 has 14 residues. The V and J ends lost 4 bases and 2 bases respectively, with 9 bases between them. The CDR3 protein is CASSKGRTNEKLFF. The CDR3 bases are TGCGCCAGCAGCAAAGGGAGGACTAATGAAAAACTGTTTTTT.